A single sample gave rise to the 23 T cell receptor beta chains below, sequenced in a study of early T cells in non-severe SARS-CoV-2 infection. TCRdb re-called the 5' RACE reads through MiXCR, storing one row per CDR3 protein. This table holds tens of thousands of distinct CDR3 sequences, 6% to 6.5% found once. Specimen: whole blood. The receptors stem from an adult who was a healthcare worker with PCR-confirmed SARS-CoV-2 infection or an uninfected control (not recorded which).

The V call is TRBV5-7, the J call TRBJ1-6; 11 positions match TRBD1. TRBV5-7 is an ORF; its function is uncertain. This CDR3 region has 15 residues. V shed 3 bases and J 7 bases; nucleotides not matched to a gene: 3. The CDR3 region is CASSSDRGRNSPLHF. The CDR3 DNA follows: TGTGCCAGCAGCTCGGACAGGGGGCGAAATTCACCCCTCCACTTT.

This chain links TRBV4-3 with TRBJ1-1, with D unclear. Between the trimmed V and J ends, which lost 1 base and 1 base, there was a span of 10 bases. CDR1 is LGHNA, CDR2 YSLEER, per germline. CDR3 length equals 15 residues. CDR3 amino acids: CASSQASRGNTEAFF. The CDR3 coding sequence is TGCGCCAGCAGCCAAGCATCCAGAGGGAACACTGAAGCTTTCTTT.

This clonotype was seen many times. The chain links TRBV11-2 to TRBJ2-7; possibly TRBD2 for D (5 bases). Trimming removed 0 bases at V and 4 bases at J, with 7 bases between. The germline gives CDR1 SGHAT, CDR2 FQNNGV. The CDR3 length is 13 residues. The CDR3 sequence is CASSLDPGYEQYF. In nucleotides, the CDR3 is TGTGCCAGCAGCTTAGATCCGGGGTACGAGCAGTACTTC.

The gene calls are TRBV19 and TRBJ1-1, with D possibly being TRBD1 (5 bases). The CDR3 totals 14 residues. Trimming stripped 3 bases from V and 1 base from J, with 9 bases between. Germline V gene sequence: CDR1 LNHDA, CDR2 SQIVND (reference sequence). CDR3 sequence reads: CASSISGGNTEAFF. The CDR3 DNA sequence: TGTGCCAGTAGTATTTCGGGGGGGAACACTGAAGCTTTCTTT.

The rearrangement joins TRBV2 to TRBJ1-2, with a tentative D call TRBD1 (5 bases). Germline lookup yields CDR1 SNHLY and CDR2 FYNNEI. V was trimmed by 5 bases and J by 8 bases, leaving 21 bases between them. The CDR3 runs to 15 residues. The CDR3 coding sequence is TGTGCCAGCAGTCCAACGGCAGGGACTCGCGGCGGCTACACCTTC. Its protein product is CASSPTAGTRGGYTF. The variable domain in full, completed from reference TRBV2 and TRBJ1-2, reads EPEVTQTPSHQVTQMGQEVILRCVPISNHLYFYWYRQILGQKVEFLVSFYNNEISEKSEIFDDQFSVERPDGSNFTLKIRSTKLEDSAMYFCASSPTAGTRGGYTFGSGTRLTVV.

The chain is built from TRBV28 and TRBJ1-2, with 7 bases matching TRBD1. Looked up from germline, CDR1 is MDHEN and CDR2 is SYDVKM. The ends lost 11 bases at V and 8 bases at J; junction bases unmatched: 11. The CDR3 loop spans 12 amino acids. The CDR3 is CALEGGAEGYTF. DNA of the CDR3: TGTGCCCTTGAAGGGGGCGCTGAGGGCTACACCTTC.

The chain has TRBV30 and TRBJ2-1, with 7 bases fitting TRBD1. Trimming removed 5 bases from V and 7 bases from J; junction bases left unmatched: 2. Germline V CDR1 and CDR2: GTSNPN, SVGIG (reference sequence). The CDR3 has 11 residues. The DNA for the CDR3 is TGTGCCTGGGACAGGGCGAATGAGCAGTTCTTC. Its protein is CAWDRANEQFF.

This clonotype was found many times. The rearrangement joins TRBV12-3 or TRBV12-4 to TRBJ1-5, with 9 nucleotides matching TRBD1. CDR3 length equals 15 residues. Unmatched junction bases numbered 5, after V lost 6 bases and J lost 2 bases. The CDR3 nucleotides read TGTGCCAGCAGGCCGACAGGGGGAGGCAATCAGCCCCAGCATTTT. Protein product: CASRPTGGGNQPQHF.

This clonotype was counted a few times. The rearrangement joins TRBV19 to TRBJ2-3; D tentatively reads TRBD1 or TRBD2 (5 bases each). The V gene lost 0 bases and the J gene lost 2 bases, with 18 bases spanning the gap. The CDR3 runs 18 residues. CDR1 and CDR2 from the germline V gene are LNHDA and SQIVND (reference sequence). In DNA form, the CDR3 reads TGTGCCAGTAGTATAGAAACCCCCAGCGAGGGGAACACAGATACGCAGTATTTT. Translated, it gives CASSIETPSEGNTDTQYF. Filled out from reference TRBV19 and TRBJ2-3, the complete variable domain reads DGGITQSPKYLFRKEGQNVTLSCEQNLNHDAMYWYRQDPGQGLRLIYYSQIVNDFQKGDIAEGYSVSREKKESFPLTVTSAQKNPTAFYLCASSIETPSEGNTDTQYFGPGTRLTVL.

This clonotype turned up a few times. CDR3 in amino acids: CASSSPHRDGNEKLFF. In nucleotides, the CDR3 is TGTGCCAGCAGCTCCCCTCACCGGGACGGGAATGAAAAACTGTTTTTT. The gene calls are TRBV5-8 and TRBJ1-4, with a possible D match to TRBD1 (5 bases). Trimming took off 3 bases at V and 5 bases at J, with 17 bases between the two ends. Germline V CDR1 and CDR2: SGHTS, YDEGEE. This CDR3 is built from 16 residues.

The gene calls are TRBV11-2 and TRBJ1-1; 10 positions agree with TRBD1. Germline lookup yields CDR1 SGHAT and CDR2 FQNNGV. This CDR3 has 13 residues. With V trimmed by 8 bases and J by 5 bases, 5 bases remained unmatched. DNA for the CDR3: TGTGCCAGCGTGGGACAGGGGAGGACTGAAGCTTTCTTT. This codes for CASVGQGRTEAFF.

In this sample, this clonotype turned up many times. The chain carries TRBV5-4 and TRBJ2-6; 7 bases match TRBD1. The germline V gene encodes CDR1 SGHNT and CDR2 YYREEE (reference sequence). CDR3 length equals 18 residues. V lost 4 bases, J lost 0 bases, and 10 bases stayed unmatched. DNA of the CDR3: TGTGCCAGCAGCCCTTTGTCAGGGGGTGTCTCTGGGGCCAACGTCCTGACTTTC. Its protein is CASSPLSGGVSGANVLTF.

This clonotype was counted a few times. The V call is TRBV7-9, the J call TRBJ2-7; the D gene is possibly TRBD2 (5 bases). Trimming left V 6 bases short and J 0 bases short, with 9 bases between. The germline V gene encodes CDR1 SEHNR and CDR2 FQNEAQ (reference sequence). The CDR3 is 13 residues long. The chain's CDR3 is CASSDGNSYEQYF. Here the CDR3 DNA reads TGTGCCAGCAGTGACGGGAACTCCTACGAGCAGTACTTC.

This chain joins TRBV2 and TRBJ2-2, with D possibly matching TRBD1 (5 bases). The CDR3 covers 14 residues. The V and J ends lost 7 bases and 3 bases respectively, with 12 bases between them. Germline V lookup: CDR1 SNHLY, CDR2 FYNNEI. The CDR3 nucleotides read TGTGCCAGCAAACCCCAGGGATACACCGGGGAGCTGTTTTTT. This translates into CASKPQGYTGELFF.

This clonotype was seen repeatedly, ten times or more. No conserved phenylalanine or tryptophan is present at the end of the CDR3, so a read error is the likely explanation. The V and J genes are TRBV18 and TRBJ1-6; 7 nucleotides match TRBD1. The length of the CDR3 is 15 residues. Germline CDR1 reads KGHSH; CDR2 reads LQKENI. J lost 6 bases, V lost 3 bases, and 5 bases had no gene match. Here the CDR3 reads CASSPETGFNSPLHS. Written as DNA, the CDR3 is TGTGCCAGCTCACCGGAGACAGGGTTTAATTCACCCCTCCACTCT.

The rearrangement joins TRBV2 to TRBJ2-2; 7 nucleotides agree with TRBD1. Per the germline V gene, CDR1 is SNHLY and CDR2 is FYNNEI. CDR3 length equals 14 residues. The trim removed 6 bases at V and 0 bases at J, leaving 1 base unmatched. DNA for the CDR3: TGTGCCAGCAGGGACAGGACGAACACCGGGGAGCTGTTTTTT. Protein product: CASRDRTNTGELFF.

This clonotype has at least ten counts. The CDR3 coding sequence is TGTGCCAGCAGTCCTGTGGAGGGAAGTCAGCCCCAGCATTTT. It encodes CASSPVEGSQPQHF. The rearrangement joins TRBV6-6 to TRBJ1-5; D is ambiguous. This CDR3 is 14 amino acids long. Trimming took 5 bases from V and 6 from J, leaving 14 bases between them. Germline loops: CDR1 MNHNY, CDR2 SVGAGI (reference sequence).

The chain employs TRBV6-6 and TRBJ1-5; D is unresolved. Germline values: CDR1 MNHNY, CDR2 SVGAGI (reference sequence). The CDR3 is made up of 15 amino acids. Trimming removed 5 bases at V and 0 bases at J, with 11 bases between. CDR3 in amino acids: CASSTGMNSNQPQHF. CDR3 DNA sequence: TGTGCCAGCAGTACGGGGATGAATAGCAATCAGCCCCAGCATTTT.

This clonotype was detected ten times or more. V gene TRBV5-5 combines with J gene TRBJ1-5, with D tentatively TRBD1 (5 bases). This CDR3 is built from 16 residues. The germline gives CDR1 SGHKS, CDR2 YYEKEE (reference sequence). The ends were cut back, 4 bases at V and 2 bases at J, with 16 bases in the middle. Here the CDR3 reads CASSPRGVSGNQPQHF. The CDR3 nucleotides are TGTGCCAGCAGCCCGAGAGGGGTCAGCGGCAATCAGCCCCAGCATTTT.

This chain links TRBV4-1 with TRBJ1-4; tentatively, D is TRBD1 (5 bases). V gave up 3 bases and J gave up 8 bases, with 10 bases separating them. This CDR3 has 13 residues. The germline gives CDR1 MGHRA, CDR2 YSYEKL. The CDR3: CASSQGPEEKLFF. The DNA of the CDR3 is TGCGCCAGCAGCCAGGGACCCGAAGAAAAACTGTTTTTT.

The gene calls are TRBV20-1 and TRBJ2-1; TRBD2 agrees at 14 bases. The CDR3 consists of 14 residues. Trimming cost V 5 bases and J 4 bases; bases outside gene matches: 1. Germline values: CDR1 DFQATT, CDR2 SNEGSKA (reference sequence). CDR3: CSARTSGGYNEQFF. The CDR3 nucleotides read TGCAGTGCTCGGACTAGCGGGGGGTACAATGAGCAGTTCTTC.

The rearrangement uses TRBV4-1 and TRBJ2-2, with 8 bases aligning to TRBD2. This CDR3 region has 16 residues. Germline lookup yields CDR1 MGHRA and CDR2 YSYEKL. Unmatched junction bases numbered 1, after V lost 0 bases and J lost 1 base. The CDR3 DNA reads TGCGCCAGCAGCCAAGAAGCGGGGGTGAACACCGGGGAGCTGTTTTTT. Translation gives CASSQEAGVNTGELFF.

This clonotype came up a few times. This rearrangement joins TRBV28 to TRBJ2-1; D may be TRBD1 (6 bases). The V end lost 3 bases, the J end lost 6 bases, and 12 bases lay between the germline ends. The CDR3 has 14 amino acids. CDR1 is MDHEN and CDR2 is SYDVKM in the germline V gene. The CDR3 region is CASSLRTGINEQFF. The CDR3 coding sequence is TGTGCCAGCAGTTTGAGAACAGGGATCAATGAGCAGTTCTTC.